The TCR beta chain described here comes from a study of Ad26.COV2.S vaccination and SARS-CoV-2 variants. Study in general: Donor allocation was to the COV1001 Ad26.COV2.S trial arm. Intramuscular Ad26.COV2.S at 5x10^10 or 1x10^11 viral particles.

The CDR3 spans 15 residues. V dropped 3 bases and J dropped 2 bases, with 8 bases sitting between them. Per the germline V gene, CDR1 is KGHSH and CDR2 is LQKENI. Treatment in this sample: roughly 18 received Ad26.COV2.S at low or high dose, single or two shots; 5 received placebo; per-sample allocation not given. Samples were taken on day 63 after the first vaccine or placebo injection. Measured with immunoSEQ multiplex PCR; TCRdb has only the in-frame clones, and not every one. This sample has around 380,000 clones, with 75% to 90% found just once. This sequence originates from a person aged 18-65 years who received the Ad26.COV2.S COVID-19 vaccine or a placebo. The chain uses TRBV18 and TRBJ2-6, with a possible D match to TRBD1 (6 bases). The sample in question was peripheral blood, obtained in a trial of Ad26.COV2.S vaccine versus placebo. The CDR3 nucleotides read TGTGCCAGCTCACCGAGACAGGCTGGGGCCAACGTCCTGACTTTC. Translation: CASSPRQAGANVLTF.